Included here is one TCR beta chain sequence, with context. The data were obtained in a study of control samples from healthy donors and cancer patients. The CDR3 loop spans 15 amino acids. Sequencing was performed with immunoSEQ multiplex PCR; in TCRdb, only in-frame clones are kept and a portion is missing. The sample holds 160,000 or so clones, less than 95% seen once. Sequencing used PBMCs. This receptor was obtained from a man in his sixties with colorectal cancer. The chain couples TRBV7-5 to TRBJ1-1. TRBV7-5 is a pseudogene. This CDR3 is CARSLEVGPDYAAFF. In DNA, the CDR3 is TGTGCCAGAAGCTTAGAGGTGGGGCCAGACTATGCAGCTTTCTTT.